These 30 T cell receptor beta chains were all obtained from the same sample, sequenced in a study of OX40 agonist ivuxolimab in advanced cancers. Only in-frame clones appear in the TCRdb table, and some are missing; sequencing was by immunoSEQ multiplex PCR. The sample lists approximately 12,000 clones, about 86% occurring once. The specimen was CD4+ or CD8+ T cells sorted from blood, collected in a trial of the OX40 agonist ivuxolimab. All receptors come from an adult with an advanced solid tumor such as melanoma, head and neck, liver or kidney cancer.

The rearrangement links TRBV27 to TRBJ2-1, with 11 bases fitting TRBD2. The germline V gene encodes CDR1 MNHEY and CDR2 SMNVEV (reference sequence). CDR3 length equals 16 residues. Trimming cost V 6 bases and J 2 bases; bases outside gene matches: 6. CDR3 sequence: CASRPILAGAYNEQFF. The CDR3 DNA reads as TGTGCCAGCAGACCGATACTAGCGGGAGCCTACAATGAGCAGTTCTTC.

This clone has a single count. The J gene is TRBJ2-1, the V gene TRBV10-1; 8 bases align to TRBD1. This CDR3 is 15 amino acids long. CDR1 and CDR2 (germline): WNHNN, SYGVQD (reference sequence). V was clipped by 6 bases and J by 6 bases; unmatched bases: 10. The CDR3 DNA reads TGCGCCAGCAGCGACCCCGGGACAGGTTCCAATGAGCAGTTCTTC. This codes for CASSDPGTGSNEQFF.

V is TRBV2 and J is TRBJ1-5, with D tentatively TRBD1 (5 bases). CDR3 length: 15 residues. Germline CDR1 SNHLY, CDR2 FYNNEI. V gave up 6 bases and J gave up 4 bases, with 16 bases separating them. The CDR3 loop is CASRRSQVGNQPQHF. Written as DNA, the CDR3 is TGTGCCAGCAGGAGGTCACAGGTCGGGAATCAGCCCCAGCATTTT. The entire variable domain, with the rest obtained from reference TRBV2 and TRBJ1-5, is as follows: EPEVTQTPSHQVTQMGQEVILRCVPISNHLYFYWYRQILGQKVEFLVSFYNNEISEKSEIFDDQFSVERPDGSNFTLKIRSTKLEDSAMYFCASRRSQVGNQPQHFGDGTRLSIL.

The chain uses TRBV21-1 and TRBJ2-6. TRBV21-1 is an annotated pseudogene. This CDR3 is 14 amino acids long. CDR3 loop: CASSDPTGANVLTF. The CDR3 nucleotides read TGTGCCAGCAGCGACCCCACCGGGGCCAACGTCCTGACTTTC.

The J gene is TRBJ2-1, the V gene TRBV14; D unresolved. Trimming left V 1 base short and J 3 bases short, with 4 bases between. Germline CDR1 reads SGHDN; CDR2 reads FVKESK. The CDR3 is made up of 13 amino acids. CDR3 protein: CASSQGFYNEQFF. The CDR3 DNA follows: TGTGCCAGCAGCCAAGGGTTCTACAATGAGCAGTTCTTC.

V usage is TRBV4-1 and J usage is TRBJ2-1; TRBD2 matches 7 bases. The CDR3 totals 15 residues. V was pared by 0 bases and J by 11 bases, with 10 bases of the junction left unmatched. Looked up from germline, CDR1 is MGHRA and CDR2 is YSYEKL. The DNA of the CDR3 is TGCGCCAGCAGCCAAGACCGGGCCCTAGCGGAAAAGCAGTTCTTC. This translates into CASSQDRALAEKQFF.

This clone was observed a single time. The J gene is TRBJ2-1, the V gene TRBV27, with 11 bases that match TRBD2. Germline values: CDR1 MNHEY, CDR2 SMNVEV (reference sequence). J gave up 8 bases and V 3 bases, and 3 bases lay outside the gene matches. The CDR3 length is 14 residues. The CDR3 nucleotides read TGTGCCAGCAGTTTGAGTAGCGGGAGGGATGAGCAGTTCTTC. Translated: CASSLSSGRDEQFF.

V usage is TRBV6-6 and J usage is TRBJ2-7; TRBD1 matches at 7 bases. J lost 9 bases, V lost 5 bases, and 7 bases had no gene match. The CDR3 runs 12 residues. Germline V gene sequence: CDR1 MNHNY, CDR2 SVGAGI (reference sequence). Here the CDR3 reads CASSRDSLGQYF. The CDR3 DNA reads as TGTGCCAGCAGTCGGGACAGCTTAGGGCAGTACTTC.

This CDR3 reads CASSLVASGRTYEQYF. The CDR3 coding sequence is TGTGCCAGCAGCTTAGTGGCCAGCGGGAGGACCTACGAGCAGTACTTC. The chain employs TRBV7-2 and TRBJ2-7, with TRBD2 matching 9 bases. Trimming at V came to 1 base and at J to 2 bases, leaving 6 bases not matched to a gene. From germline, CDR1 is SGHTA and CDR2 FQGNSA. The CDR3 consists of 16 residues.

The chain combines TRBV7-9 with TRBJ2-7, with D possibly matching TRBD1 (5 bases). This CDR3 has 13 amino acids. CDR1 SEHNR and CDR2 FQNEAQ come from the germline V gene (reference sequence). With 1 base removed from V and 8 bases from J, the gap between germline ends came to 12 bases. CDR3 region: CASSLVGQGQQYF. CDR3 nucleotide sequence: TGTGCCAGCAGCTTAGTAGGGCAGGGTCAGCAGTACTTC.

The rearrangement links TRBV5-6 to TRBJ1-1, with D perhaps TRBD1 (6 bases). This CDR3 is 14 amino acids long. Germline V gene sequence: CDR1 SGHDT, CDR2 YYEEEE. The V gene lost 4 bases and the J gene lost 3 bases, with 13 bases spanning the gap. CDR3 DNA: TGTGCCAGCAGCCCCGGGACACCCTACACTGAAGCTTTCTTT. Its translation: CASSPGTPYTEAFF.

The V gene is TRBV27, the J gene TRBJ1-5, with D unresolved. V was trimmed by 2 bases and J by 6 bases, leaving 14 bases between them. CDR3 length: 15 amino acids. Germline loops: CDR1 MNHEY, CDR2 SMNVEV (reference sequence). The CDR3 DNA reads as TGTGCCAGCAGTTTAGTGTGGTCCGATAGTCAGCCCCAGCATTTT. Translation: CASSLVWSDSQPQHF.

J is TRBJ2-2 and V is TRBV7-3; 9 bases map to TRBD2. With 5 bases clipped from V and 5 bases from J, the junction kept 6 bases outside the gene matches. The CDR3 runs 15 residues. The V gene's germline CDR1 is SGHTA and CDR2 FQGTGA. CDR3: CASSPQTSGTGELFF. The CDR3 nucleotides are TGTGCCAGCAGCCCACAGACTAGCGGTACCGGGGAGCTGTTTTTT. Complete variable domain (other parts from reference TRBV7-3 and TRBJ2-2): GAGVSQTPSNKVTEKGKYVELRCDPISGHTALYWYRQSLGQGPEFLIYFQGTGAADDSGLPNDRFFAVRPEGSVSTLKIQRTERGDSAVYLCASSPQTSGTGELFFGEGSRLTVL.

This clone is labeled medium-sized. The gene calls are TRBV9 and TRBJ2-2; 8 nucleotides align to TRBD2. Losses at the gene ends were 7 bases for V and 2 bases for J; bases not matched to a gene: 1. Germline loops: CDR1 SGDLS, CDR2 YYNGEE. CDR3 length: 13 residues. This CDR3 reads CASGLANTGELFF. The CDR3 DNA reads TGTGCCAGCGGACTAGCTAACACCGGGGAGCTGTTTTTT.

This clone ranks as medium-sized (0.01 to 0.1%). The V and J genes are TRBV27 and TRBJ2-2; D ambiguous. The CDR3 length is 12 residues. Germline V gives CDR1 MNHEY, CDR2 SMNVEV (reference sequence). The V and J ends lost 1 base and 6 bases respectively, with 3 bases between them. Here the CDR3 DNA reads TGTGCCAGCAGTTTATTGGCCGGGGAGCTGTTTTTT. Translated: CASSLLAGELFF.

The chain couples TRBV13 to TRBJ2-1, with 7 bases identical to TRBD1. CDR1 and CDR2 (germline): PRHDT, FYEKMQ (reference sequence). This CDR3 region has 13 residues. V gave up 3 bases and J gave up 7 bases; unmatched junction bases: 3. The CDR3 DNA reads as TGTGCCAGCAGCTTGAGCAGGGGGAATGAGCAGTTCTTC. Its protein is CASSLSRGNEQFF.

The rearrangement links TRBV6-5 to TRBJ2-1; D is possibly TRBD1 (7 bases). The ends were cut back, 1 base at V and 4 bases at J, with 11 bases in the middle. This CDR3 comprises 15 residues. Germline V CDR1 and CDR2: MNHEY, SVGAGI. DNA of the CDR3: TGTGCCAGCAGTTACTTCCAGGGGGGTTACAATGAGCAGTTCTTC. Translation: CASSYFQGGYNEQFF.

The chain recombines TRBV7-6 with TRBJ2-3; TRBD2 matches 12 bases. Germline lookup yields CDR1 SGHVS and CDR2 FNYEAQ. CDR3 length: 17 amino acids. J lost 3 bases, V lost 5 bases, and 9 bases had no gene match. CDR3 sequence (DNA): TGTGCCAGCAGCCGAACACTAGCGGGAGGTGGTACAGATACGCAGTATTTT. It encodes CASSRTLAGGGTDTQYF.

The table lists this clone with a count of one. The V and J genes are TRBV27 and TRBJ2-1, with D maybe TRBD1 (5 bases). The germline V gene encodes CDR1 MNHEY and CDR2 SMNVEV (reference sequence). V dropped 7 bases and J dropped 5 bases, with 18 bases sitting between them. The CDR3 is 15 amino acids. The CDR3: CASTLRQIGNNEQFF. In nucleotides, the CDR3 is TGTGCCAGCACCCTCAGACAGATTGGGAACAATGAGCAGTTCTTC.

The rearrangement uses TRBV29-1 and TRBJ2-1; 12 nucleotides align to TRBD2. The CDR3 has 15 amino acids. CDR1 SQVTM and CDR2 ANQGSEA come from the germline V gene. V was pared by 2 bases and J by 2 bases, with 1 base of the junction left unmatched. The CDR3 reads CSVEWTSGTYNEQFF. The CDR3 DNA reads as TGCAGCGTTGAATGGACTAGCGGGACCTACAATGAGCAGTTCTTC.

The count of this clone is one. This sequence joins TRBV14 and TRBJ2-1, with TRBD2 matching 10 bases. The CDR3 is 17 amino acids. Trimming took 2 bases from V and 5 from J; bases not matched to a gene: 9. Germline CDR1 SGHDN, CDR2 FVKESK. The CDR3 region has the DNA TGTGCCAGCAGCCAAATCGGGACTAGCGTGGTTGACAATGAGCAGTTCTTC. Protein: CASSQIGTSVVDNEQFF.

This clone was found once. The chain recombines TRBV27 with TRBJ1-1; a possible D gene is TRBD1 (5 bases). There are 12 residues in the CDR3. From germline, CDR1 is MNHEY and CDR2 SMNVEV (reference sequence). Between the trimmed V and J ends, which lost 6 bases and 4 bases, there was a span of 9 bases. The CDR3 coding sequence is TGTGCCAGCAGGGGGCTGGGCACTGAAGCTTTCTTT. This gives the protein CASRGLGTEAFF.

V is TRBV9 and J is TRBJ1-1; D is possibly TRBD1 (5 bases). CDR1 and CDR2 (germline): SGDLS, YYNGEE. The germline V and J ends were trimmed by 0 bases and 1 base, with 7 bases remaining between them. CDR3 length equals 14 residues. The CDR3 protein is CASSVGGPNTEAFF. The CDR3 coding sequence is TGTGCCAGCAGCGTAGGGGGCCCGAACACTGAAGCTTTCTTT.

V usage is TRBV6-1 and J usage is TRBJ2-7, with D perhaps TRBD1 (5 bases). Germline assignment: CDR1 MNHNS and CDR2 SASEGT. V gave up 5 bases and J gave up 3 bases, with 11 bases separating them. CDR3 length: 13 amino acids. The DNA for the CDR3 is TGTGCCAGCAGTCCGCGACAGATCTACGAGCAGTACTTC. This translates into CASSPRQIYEQYF.

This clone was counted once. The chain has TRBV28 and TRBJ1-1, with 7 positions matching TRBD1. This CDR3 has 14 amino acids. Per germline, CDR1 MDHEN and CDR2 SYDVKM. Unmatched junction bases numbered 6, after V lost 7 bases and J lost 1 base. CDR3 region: CASITGTENTEAFF. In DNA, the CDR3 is TGTGCCAGCATTACCGGGACAGAGAACACTGAAGCTTTCTTT.

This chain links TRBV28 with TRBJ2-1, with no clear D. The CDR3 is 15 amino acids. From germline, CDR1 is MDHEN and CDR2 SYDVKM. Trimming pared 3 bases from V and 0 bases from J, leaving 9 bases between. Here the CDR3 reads CASSFRLSSYNEQFF. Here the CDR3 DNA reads TGTGCCAGCAGTTTTCGGTTGAGCTCCTACAATGAGCAGTTCTTC. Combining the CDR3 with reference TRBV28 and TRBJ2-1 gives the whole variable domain DVKVTQSSRYLVKRTGEKVFLECVQDMDHENMFWYRQDPGLGLRLIYFSYDVKMKEKGDIPEGYSVSREKKERFSLILESASTNQTSMYLCASSFRLSSYNEQFFGPGTRLTVL.

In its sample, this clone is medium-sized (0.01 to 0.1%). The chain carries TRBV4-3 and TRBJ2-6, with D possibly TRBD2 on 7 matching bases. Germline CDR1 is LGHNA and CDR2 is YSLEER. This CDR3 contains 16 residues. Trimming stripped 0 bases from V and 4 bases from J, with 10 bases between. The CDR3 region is CASSQDAGAGANVLTF. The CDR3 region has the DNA TGCGCCAGCAGCCAAGATGCGGGGGCCGGGGCCAACGTCCTGACTTTC.

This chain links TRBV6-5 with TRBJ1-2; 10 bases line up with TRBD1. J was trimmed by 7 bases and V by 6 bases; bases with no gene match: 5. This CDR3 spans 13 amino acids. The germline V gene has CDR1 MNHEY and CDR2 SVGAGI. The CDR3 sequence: CASRDRGQVGYTF. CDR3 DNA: TGTGCCAGCAGAGACAGGGGGCAGGTTGGCTACACCTTC.

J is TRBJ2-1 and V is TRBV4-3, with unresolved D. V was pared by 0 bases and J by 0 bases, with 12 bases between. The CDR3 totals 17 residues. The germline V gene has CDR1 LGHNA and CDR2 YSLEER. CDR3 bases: TGCGCCAGCAGCCAAGACCAGCTGCCTAGCTCCTACAATGAGCAGTTCTTC. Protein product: CASSQDQLPSSYNEQFF.

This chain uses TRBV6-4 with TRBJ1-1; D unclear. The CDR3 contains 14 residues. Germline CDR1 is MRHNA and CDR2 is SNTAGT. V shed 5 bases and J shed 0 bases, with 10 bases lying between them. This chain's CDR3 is CASSLFVLNTEAFF. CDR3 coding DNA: TGTGCCAGCAGTCTTTTTGTTCTGAACACTGAAGCTTTCTTT.